Each of the 32 T cell receptor delta chains below was sequenced from the same sample in a study of γδ T cells in repeated Plasmodium falciparum infection (dated by TCRdb to the early 2020s). For bulk TCR repertoire analysis, Vgamma9/Vdelta2+ and Vdelta2-negative gammadelta T cell populations were isolated by flow sorting from peripheral blood mononuclear cells. The library relied on multiplex PCR. These reads were obtained on an Illumina MiSeq. TCRdb reprocessed the public reads with the caller CATT; rows with the same DNA were merged afterwards. This sample lists more than 45,000 delta-chain clones; over 1.5% were detected once. About 15% of the sample is in the top ten clones. Sample: gamma-delta T cells from blood. These receptors originate from a pool of human donors (malaria-infected and uninfected, not separated).

This clone was seen at least ten times. A single base is all that separates this from a far larger clone, so a read error is likely. The same CDR3 also results from other DNA sequences found in this sample. The rearrangement uses TRDV2 and TRDJ1, with D possibly matching TRDD3 (6 bases). The CDR3 is made up of 20 amino acids. Germline V gene lookup returns CDR1 GEAIGNYY and CDR2 EKD. V lost 1 base to trimming and J lost 1 base, with 27 bases between them. As DNA, the CDR3 is TGTGCCTGTGACACACTTAGAGTACTGGGTGGGCCGGTCATCACCGATAAACTCATCTTT. Protein sequence: CACDTLRVLGGPVITDKLIF.

Remarks on this clone: The protein TCRdb lists belongs to a much larger clone and differs from this DNA's translation at residue 16, which points to a read error; the protein shown is made from the DNA. V gene TRDV1 combines with J gene TRDJ1; TRDD3 aligns across 8 bases. TCRdb leaves out the J gene; it was filled in here by matching the DNA to germline. The V and J ends lost 4 bases and 7 bases, in that order; junction bases with no gene match: 29. CDR1 and CDR2 (germline): TSWWSYY, QGS. This CDR3 is built from 21 residues. The CDR3 DNA is TGTGCTCTTGGGGCGCGTTCCCCTGTTTGGGGCAGGGAACTGGGGGGTCTTAAACTCATCTTT. Translation gives CALGARSPVWGRELGGLKLIF.

The table lists this clone with a few counts. TCRdb's entry gives the protein of a much larger clone, which mismatches this DNA's translation at residue 9, likely from a read error; the protein reported here is translated from the DNA. J is TRDJ1 and V is TRDV1, with 7 bases aligning to TRDD3. The CDR3 runs to 22 residues. Germline assignment: CDR1 TSWWSYY and CDR2 QGS. The J segment lost 0 bases and the V segment lost 1 base, leaving 23 bases of the junction unmatched. This CDR3 is CALGERREAGGYQGSYTDKLIF. The CDR3 region has the DNA TGTGCTCTTGGGGAACGGAGGGAGGCTGGGGGGTACCAAGGGTCGTACACCGATAAACTCATCTTT.

Remarks on this clone: A far larger clone is one base from this, pointing to a likely read error. This specimen includes other DNA sequences encoding the same CDR3. The genes are TRDV3 and TRDJ1; 11 nucleotides match TRDD3. No J gene is reported in TCRdb; it was inferred here by comparing the DNA with germline. Germline CDR1 and CDR2: TVYSNPD and GDNSRS (reference sequence). The CDR3 is made up of 20 amino acids. CDR3 nucleotides: TGCGCCTCTTTTTCCTACGTTCGGGCTGGGGGATACCTATACACCGATAAACTCATCTTT. Its translation: CASFSYVRAGGYLYTDKLIF.

This clone was seen repeatedly, ten times or more. The TCRdb protein comes from a much larger clone and disagrees with this DNA's translation at residue 7, likely due to a read error; the protein given here is derived from the DNA. This chain's CDR3 is CALGAHRGYTDKLIF. The CDR3 DNA sequence: TGTGCTCTTGGGGCACACCGGGGGTACACCGATAAACTCATCTTT. The V call is TRDV1, the J call TRDJ1, with TRDD3 as a possible D gene (5 bases). V was clipped by 4 bases and J by 0 bases, with 12 bases between them. The CDR3 extends over 15 amino acids. Germline V lookup: CDR1 TSWWSYY, CDR2 QGS.

A note on this clone: This likely stems from a read error, as it lies one base from a far larger clone. Other DNA sequences in this sample translate to the same CDR3. The V gene is TRDV1, the J gene TRDJ1; 11 positions agree with TRDD3. The J gene, left out of TCRdb, was set here by checking the DNA against germline. Germline CDR1 reads TSWWSYY; CDR2 reads QGS. This CDR3 spans 25 amino acids. CDR3 sequence reads: CALGELGPYSIYWGIFRSYTDKLIF. The CDR3 nucleotides read TGCGCTCTTGGGGAACTCGGGCCCTACTCCATTTACTGGGGGATATTTAGATCGTACACCGATAAACTCATCTTT.

A word on this clone: TCRdb's listed protein matches a much larger clone and diverges from this DNA's translation at residue 9, likely through a read error; the protein shown comes from the DNA. The gene calls are TRDV1 and TRDJ1; D is possibly TRDD2 or TRDD3 (5 bases each). The germline V gene has CDR1 TSWWSYY and CDR2 QGS. CDR3 size: 20 residues. V was cut by 1 base and J by 1 base, with 25 bases left in between. CDR3 nucleotides: TGTGCTCTTGGGGAACACCCTACGAGGGGAGAACACAGGATCACCGATAAACTCATCTTT. It specifies CALGEHPTRGEHRITDKLIF.

There are a few counts of this clone. The mismatch at residue 6 between this DNA's translation and the TCRdb protein of a much larger clone likely reflects a read error; the protein shown is translated from the DNA. The J gene is TRDJ1, the V gene TRDV2; TRDD3 matches 8 bases. TCRdb is silent on the J gene; assignment here came from matching the DNA to germline. The CDR3 totals 17 residues. Unmatched junction bases numbered 13, after V lost 5 bases and J lost 0 bases. The V gene's germline CDR1 is GEAIGNYY and CDR2 EKD. In DNA form, the CDR3 reads TGTGCCTGTGGAACTAGATCGTACTGGGGGTACACCGATAAACTCATCTTT. It is translated as CACGTRSYWGYTDKLIF.

This clone was observed at least ten times. A read error likely explains why the TCRdb protein, taken from a much larger clone, differs from this DNA's translation at residue 12; the protein shown is translated from the DNA. The chain carries TRDV2 and TRDJ1, with 7 bases lining up with TRDD3. No J segment appears in TCRdb, so it was assigned here by matching the sequence to germline. Trimming at V came to 1 base and at J to 1 base, leaving 14 bases not matched to a gene. CDR3 size: 18 residues. Germline values: CDR1 GEAIGNYY, CDR2 EKD. The CDR3 protein is CACDTLGAENLCTDKLIF. Written as DNA, the CDR3 is TGTGCCTGTGACACGCTGGGGGCTGAGAACTTGTGCACCGATAAACTCATCTTT.

This clone was observed a handful of times. The translation of this DNA and the TCRdb protein of a much larger clone differ at residue 6, probably owing to a read error; the protein shown here is translated from the DNA. The gene calls are TRDV1 and TRDJ1, with a possible D match to TRDD3 (5 bases). Per the germline V gene, CDR1 is TSWWSYY and CDR2 is QGS. V was cut by 2 bases and J by 2 bases, with 30 bases left in between. This CDR3 has 21 residues. The CDR3: CALGECPQKRDYALSTDKLIF. CDR3 in DNA: TGTGCTCTTGGGGAATGTCCCCAGAAGCGGGATTATGCCCTTTCTACCGATAAACTCATCTTT.

This clone was observed a few times. It is likely a read error: a sequence one base away is far more abundant. V is TRDV1 and J is TRDJ1; 8 nucleotides line up with TRDD3. The J gene, left out of TCRdb, was set here by checking the DNA against germline. V lost 0 bases and J lost 0; bases outside the gene matches: 36. The germline gives CDR1 TSWWSYY, CDR2 QGS. The CDR3 length is 27 residues. The DNA of the CDR3 is TGTGCTCTTGGGGAACTTAGGCTGGCGGCCGTTGATTTTCTACCTCCGTCCTGGGGGACCTACACCGATAAACTCATCTTT. Amino acids: CALGELRLAAVDFLPPSWGTYTDKLIF.

Points on this clone: TCRdb has a much larger clone's protein, which differs at residue 12 from the translation of this DNA, likely because of a read error; what is shown is the protein translated from the DNA. V and J are TRDV3 and TRDJ1; tentatively, D is TRDD3 (6 bases). TCRdb gives no J gene; it was assigned here by matching the DNA to germline. Germline values: CDR1 TVYSNPD, CDR2 GDNSRS (reference sequence). The CDR3 extends over 25 amino acids. V shed 3 bases and J shed 0 bases, with 47 bases lying between them. In nucleotides, the CDR3 is TGTGCCTTCCGAAAAGGGCTTCCGCTATACTGGGAGTTTTACCTCGTCTCCCCGTACACCGATAAACTCATCTTT. It yields the protein CAFRKGLPLYWEFYLVSPYTDKLIF.

Details on this clone: The mismatch at residue 15 between this DNA's translation and the TCRdb protein of a much larger clone likely reflects a read error; the protein shown is translated from the DNA. This sequence joins TRDV3 and TRDJ1; 12 bases match TRDD3. The CDR3 runs 19 residues. Germline V gives CDR1 TVYSNPD, CDR2 GDNSRS (reference sequence). The junction had 25 bases not matched to a gene; V was cut back by 4 bases and J by 7 bases. The CDR3 sequence: CASTFSRYWGILGSGKLIF. CDR3 DNA: TGTGCCTCCACCTTCTCCCGTTACTGGGGGATACTGGGAAGCGGTAAACTCATCTTT.

This clone was counted a few times. TCRdb's protein, taken from a much larger clone, differs from this DNA's translation at residue 19, likely owing to a read error; the protein displayed comes from the DNA. The rearrangement joins TRDV1 to TRDJ1; TRDD3 matches at 8 bases. Germline V CDR1 and CDR2: TSWWSYY, QGS. The CDR3 extends over 21 amino acids. The CDR3: CALGERLILRAWGYYADKFIF. As DNA, the CDR3 is TGTGCTCTTGGGGAACGATTGATCCTACGTGCCTGGGGATACTACGCCGATAAATTCATCTTT.

This clone was seen many times. Translating this DNA gives a protein that differs at residue 15 from the TCRdb one, which belongs to a much larger clone; a read error is likely, and the protein shown is this translation. V and J are TRDV1 and TRDJ1; TRDD3 agrees at 9 bases. V shed 0 bases, J shed 1 base, and the junction held 21 bases outside the gene matches. This CDR3 has 22 residues. Germline assignment: CDR1 TSWWSYY and CDR2 QGS. Written as DNA, the CDR3 is TGTGCTCTTGGGGAACTAAAGGCCTCCTTGGCTGGGGGATTCGCCTGCACCGATAAACTCATCTTT. This gives the protein CALGELKASLAGGFACTDKLIF.

A word on this clone: One junction end disagrees with the germline gene, perhaps due to a read error. The genes are TRDV1 and TRDJ1, with TRDD3 matching 9 bases. The J gene, not given by TCRdb, was assigned here from a germline match of the nucleotide sequence. Germline assignment: CDR1 TSWWSYY and CDR2 QGS. This CDR3 comprises 17 residues. For the CDR3, the DNA is TGCTCTGGGGGAACCTCCGTACTGGGGATACGCACCGATAAACTCATCTTT. It is translated as CSGGTSVLGIRTDKLIF.

This clone was seen only a few times. The protein recorded in TCRdb matches a much larger clone and deviates from this DNA's translation at residue 10, suggesting a read error; the protein here is obtained by translating the DNA. In DNA, the CDR3 is TGTGCCCCCTCGGTATTCCGCGCCAGCCGGCGTACTGGGGGATACCCCCTCTCCTGGGACACCCGACAGATGTTTTTC. Protein product: CAPSVFRASRRTGGYPLSWDTRQMFF. V and J are TRDV3 and TRDJ3; 12 bases map to TRDD3. No J gene is reported in TCRdb; it was inferred here by comparing the DNA with germline. J was trimmed by 0 bases and V by 5 bases; bases with no gene match: 32. Germline CDR1 is TVYSNPD and CDR2 is GDNSRS (reference sequence). The CDR3 is 26 residues long.

This clone showed up just a few times. The mismatch at residue 6 between this DNA's translation and the TCRdb protein of a much larger clone likely reflects a read error; the protein shown is translated from the DNA. V is TRDV1 and J is TRDJ3; TRDD3 matches at 8 bases. TCRdb records no J gene; here it was assigned by comparing the DNA to germline. The V gene's germline CDR1 is TSWWSYY and CDR2 QGS. Germline trimming cut 3 bases from V and 0 bases from J; bases unmatched to any gene: 19. This CDR3 contains 23 residues. CDR3 sequence: CALGEPKPPLLGASSWDTRQMFF. The CDR3 region has the DNA TGTGCTCTTGGGGAGCCCAAACCTCCACTACTGGGGGCCAGCTCCTGGGACACCCGACAGATGTTTTTC.

This clone was found many times. The protein that TCRdb holds for this DNA derives from a much larger clone and differs from the translated DNA at residue 14, which likely indicates a read error; the protein shown here is translated from the DNA. The chain uses TRDV1 and TRDJ1; no definite D call. Matching the DNA to germline supplied the J gene, which TCRdb does not give. The V end was cut by 4 bases, the J end by 3 bases, with 27 bases between. Germline V lookup: CDR1 TSWWSYY, CDR2 QGS. CDR3 length equals 19 residues. CDR3: CALGGRLKKSLRYADKLIF. The CDR3 DNA reads TGTGCTCTTGGGGGAAGACTTAAAAAGTCCCTCCGGTACGCCGATAAACTCATCTTT.

This clone was detected ten times or more. The protein recorded in TCRdb matches a much larger clone and deviates from this DNA's translation at residue 14, suggesting a read error; the protein here is obtained by translating the DNA. This chain joins TRDV2 and TRDJ1; 12 nucleotides align to TRDD3. The germline CDR1 and CDR2 sequences are GEAIGNYY and EKD. The length of the CDR3 is 19 residues. V was pared by 1 base and J by 3 bases, with 14 bases of the junction left unmatched. Here the CDR3 DNA reads TGTGCCTGTGACACTGCTATTACTGGGGGATACATGTACGCCGATAAACTCATCTTT. It codes for CACDTAITGGYMYADKLIF.

This clone came up a few times. A read error is likely here: a far larger clone is one base away. The sample holds other DNA sequences that translate to the same CDR3. The chain employs TRDV2 and TRDJ1; the match to TRDD3 covers 12 bases. The length of the CDR3 is 18 residues. Germline loops: CDR1 GEAIGNYY, CDR2 EKD. The CDR3 DNA reads TGTGCCTGCGACACTGGTACTGGGGGATACCCTTACACCGATAAACTCATCTTT. Amino acids: CACDTGTGGYPYTDKLIF.

This clone was seen many times. The chain combines TRDV1 with TRDJ1; 7 bases match TRDD3. The germline gives CDR1 TSWWSYY, CDR2 QGS. J lost 1 base, V lost 5 bases, and 7 bases had no gene match. The CDR3 length is 15 residues. The CDR3 here is CALGIYGGITDKLIF. The CDR3 DNA reads as TGTGCTCTTGGGATATATGGGGGGATCACCGATAAACTCATCTTT.

In its sample, this clone was seen a few times. The TCRdb protein comes from a much larger clone and disagrees with this DNA's translation at residue 16, likely due to a read error; the protein given here is derived from the DNA. The rearrangement links TRDV1 to TRDJ1; 11 bases align to TRDD3. TCRdb offers no J gene call, so here the DNA was matched to germline to obtain one. V was pared by 2 bases and J by 3 bases, with 44 bases of the junction left unmatched. CDR3 size: 29 residues. Germline V gene sequence: CDR1 TSWWSYY, CDR2 QGS. DNA of the CDR3: TGTGCTCTTGGGGAATTCATACAGTCCGAGCCTGGGGGATACTTCGAGGTCGAACCATTCCCTAATGTGGCCGATAAACTCATCTTT. Residues: CALGEFIQSEPGGYFEVEPFPNVADKLIF.

In its sample, this clone was seen a few times. TCRdb shows a much larger clone's protein in place of this DNA's translation, and the two differ at residue 11, likely through a read error; the protein shown is translated from the DNA. V usage is TRDV1 and J usage is TRDJ2, with 7 bases matching TRDD3. TCRdb offers no J gene call, so here the DNA was matched to germline to obtain one. The CDR3 has 20 amino acids. Trimming took 5 bases from V and 4 from J; bases not matched to a gene: 22. CDR1 is TSWWSYY and CDR2 is QGS in the germline V gene. CDR3 DNA sequence: TGTGCTCTTGGGTCCGCGATTACTGGCGGGGATATACAAGAGACAGCACAACTCTTCTTT. This encodes CALGSAITGGDIQETAQLFF.

This clone was counted only a few times. The TCRdb record carries a much larger clone's protein, which differs from this DNA's translation at residue 17; a read error is the likely cause, and the protein listed here is the DNA translation. V is TRDV1 and J is TRDJ1, with 8 bases aligning to TRDD3. V lost 2 bases, J lost 0 bases, and 26 bases stayed unmatched. CDR1 and CDR2 from the germline V gene are TSWWSYY and QGS. This CDR3 region has 23 residues. The CDR3 is CALGEKSTFGPLLGAKHTDKLIF. The CDR3 DNA reads TGTGCTCTTGGGGAAAAATCCACGTTCGGTCCCCTACTGGGGGCCAAACACACCGATAAACTCATCTTT.

Of note for this clone: This likely came from a read error, as a far larger clone is one base away. The identical CDR3 is also encoded by other nucleotide sequences in the sample. The genes are TRDV3 and TRDJ1, with D perhaps being TRDD2 or TRDD3 (6 bases each). Trimming took 2 bases from V and 2 from J, leaving 33 bases between them. CDR1 TVYSNPD and CDR2 GDNSRS come from the germline V gene (reference sequence). The CDR3 totals 20 residues. The CDR3, as DNA: TGTGCCTTTCTAATGTTGCTTCCTGTTATTGGGGGGTCAGGAACCGATAAACTCATCTTT. Translation: CAFLMLLPVIGGSGTDKLIF. Together with reference TRDV3 and TRDJ1, the CDR3 gives the full variable domain: CDKVTQSSPDQTVASGSEVVLLCTYDTVYSNPDLFWYRIRPDYSFQFVFYGDNSRSEGADFTQGRFSVKHILTQKAFHLVISPVRTEDSATYYCAFLMLLPVIGGSGTDKLIFGKGTRVTVEP.

Concerning this clone: The translation of this DNA and the TCRdb protein of a much larger clone differ at residue 3, probably owing to a read error; the protein shown here is translated from the DNA. This chain connects TRDV1 to TRDJ1, with TRDD3 matching over 7 bases. TCRdb carries no J gene annotation; the J gene was assigned here by matching the DNA with germline. Germline CDR1 is TSWWSYY and CDR2 is QGS. This CDR3 region has 17 residues. The CDR3 DNA reads as TGTGCTCCTGGGGATGCCCGACTGGGGATCCATACCGATAAACTCATCTTT. Translating gives CAPGDARLGIHTDKLIF.

This clone was counted between two and nine times. A far larger clone is one nucleotide away, so this likely arose from a read error. In the same sample, other DNA sequences code for this CDR3. This sequence joins TRDV2 and TRDJ1; D remains ambiguous. V gave up 0 bases and J gave up 1 base, with 29 bases separating them. In germline, CDR1 is GEAIGNYY, CDR2 EKD. The CDR3 is 21 amino acids. As DNA, the CDR3 is TGTGCCTGTGACACCTCCTGCTCTTTATTCTTACCCGGGGTGGCCACCGATAAACTCATCTTT. This codes for CACDTSCSLFLPGVATDKLIF.

A word on this clone: The protein held in TCRdb is that of a much larger clone and does not match this DNA's translation at residue 5, likely because of a read error; the protein shown is translated from the DNA. V is TRDV1 and J is TRDJ1; TRDD2 aligns across 9 bases. Unmatched junction bases numbered 31, after V lost 5 bases and J lost 3 bases. Germline V CDR1 and CDR2: TSWWSYY, QGS. This CDR3 comprises 23 residues. The CDR3: CALGNSAFLRVGPFLGMADKLIF. The DNA of the CDR3 is TGTGCTCTTGGGAATTCGGCCTTCCTACGAGTGGGGCCATTCCTGGGTATGGCCGATAAACTCATCTTT.

This clone was seen a handful of times. TCRdb has a much larger clone's protein, which differs at residue 7 from the translation of this DNA, likely because of a read error; what is shown is the protein translated from the DNA. The CDR3, as DNA: TGTGCCTTTCGGAAACCAGAATACGTTCATTATGGAGGATACGGTAGAACAAACACCGATAAACTCATCTTT. As protein: CAFRKPEYVHYGGYGRTNTDKLIF. The genes are TRDV3 and TRDJ1; 7 nucleotides agree with TRDD3. Matching the DNA to germline supplied the J gene, which TCRdb does not give. CDR3 length: 24 residues. Germline V CDR1 and CDR2: TVYSNPD, GDNSRS (reference sequence). V lost 2 bases, J lost 0 bases, and 36 bases stayed unmatched.

This clone appeared a few times. A single base is all that separates this from a far larger clone, so a read error is likely. The same CDR3 arises from other DNA sequences in this sample as well. The chain carries TRDV2 and TRDJ1; tentative D call: TRDD2 (6 bases). The CDR3 contains 13 residues. Germline CDR1 reads GEAIGNYY; CDR2 reads EKD. The V and J ends lost 7 bases and 2 bases respectively, with 13 bases between them. In nucleotides, the CDR3 is TGTGCCTGCCCTTCCCATCATACCGATAAACTCATCTTT. Translated: CACPSHHTDKLIF.

With respect to this clone: The likely explanation is a read error, given a far larger clone one base away. Other DNA sequences from this sample encode an identical CDR3 as well. Here the CDR3 DNA reads TGTGCTCTTGGGGAGAGGCCCTACCTTCCAACTGGGGGATACTTCTCCTGGGACACCCGACAGATGTTTTTC. Protein product: CALGERPYLPTGGYFSWDTRQMFF. The chain recombines TRDV1 with TRDJ3, with 12 bases lining up with TRDD3. The CDR3 totals 24 residues. The V segment lost 3 bases and the J segment 0 bases; nucleotides outside the gene matches: 18. Germline V gene sequence: CDR1 TSWWSYY, CDR2 QGS.